Each of the 8 T cell receptor beta chains below was sequenced from the same sample in a study of T cell changes during pregnancy in multiple sclerosis. Only in-frame clones appear in the TCRdb table, and some are missing; sequencing was by immunoSEQ multiplex PCR. The sample yields 70,000 to 95,000 clones, approximately 94% seen once. Material: peripheral blood, obtained in the second trimester of pregnancy. The receptor set was obtained from a female donor in good health, enrolled as a control in a pregnancy study.

The genes are TRBV7-8 and TRBJ1-3; 8 positions match TRBD1. J lost 0 bases, V lost 7 bases, and 8 bases had no gene match. CDR3 length equals 16 residues. Germline V gives CDR1 SGHVS, CDR2 FQNEAQ. The CDR3 reads CASTRDRSLSGNTIYF. The DNA of the CDR3 is TGTGCCAGCACCCGGGACAGGAGCCTCTCTGGAAACACCATATATTTT.

The chain has TRBV9 and TRBJ2-1, with D uncertain. CDR1 is SGDLS and CDR2 is YYNGEE in the germline V gene. V was clipped by 4 bases and J by 6 bases, with 14 bases between them. The CDR3 totals 14 residues. The CDR3: CASSPEVFLNEQFF. Written as DNA, the CDR3 is TGTGCCAGCAGCCCCGAGGTCTTCCTCAATGAGCAGTTCTTC.

This chain joins TRBV27 and TRBJ1-2; weak D call: TRBD1 (5 bases). Germline V CDR1 and CDR2: MNHEY, SMNVEV (reference sequence). Trimming cost V 5 bases and J 2 bases, with 18 bases left between them. The CDR3 runs to 16 residues. DNA of the CDR3: TGTGCCAGCAGTCCGTCCTCGGGGGAACTCAACTATGGCTACACCTTC. This codes for CASSPSSGELNYGYTF.

The chain has TRBV29-1 and TRBJ2-3, with TRBD2 matching over 9 bases. Trimming cost V 7 bases and J 4 bases; bases outside gene matches: 12. The CDR3 totals 15 residues. CDR1 and CDR2 (germline): SQVTM, ANQGSEA. CDR3 nucleotides: TGCAGCGCAAGCGCGGGGGGGCGAATTCCAGATACGCAGTATTTT. The encoded protein is CSASAGGRIPDTQYF.

The V and J genes are TRBV4-1 and TRBJ1-2; 11 bases line up with TRBD1. After removal of 1 base from V and 5 bases from J, the junction contained 3 bases not matched to a gene. This CDR3 has 15 amino acids. Germline values: CDR1 MGHRA, CDR2 YSYEKL. CDR3 DNA sequence: TGCGCCAGCAGCCAAGGGACAGGGGGCCAGTATGGCTACACCTTC. Residues: CASSQGTGGQYGYTF.

The J gene is TRBJ2-7, the V gene TRBV15; unclear D gene. This CDR3 has 13 residues. CDR1 is LNHNV and CDR2 is YYDKDF in the germline V gene (reference sequence). V dropped 1 base and J dropped 4 bases, with 8 bases sitting between them. As DNA, the CDR3 is TGTGCCACCAGCAGAGGCCACGGTTACGAGCAGTACTTC. Translation: CATSRGHGYEQYF.

The genes are TRBV7-6 and TRBJ2-7; 7 nucleotides agree with TRBD2. In germline, CDR1 is SGHVS, CDR2 FNYEAQ. The CDR3 extends over 15 amino acids. The junction had 9 bases not matched to a gene; V was cut back by 5 bases and J by 2 bases. The CDR3, as DNA: TGTGCCAGCAGCCTGGGGGGGGGACTTACCTACGAGCAGTACTTC. Encoded protein: CASSLGGGLTYEQYF.

CDR3: CASSDHTRTGTYEQYF. The CDR3 bases are TGTGCCAGCAGTGACCATACCAGGACAGGAACCTACGAGCAGTACTTC. This chain uses TRBV25-1 with TRBJ2-7; 7 bases line up with TRBD1. The germline V gene encodes CDR1 MGHDK and CDR2 SYGVNS. Trimming took 3 bases from V and 2 from J; bases not matched to a gene: 10. The CDR3 contains 16 residues.